This TCR beta chain was retrieved from a study of Ad26.COV2.S vaccination and SARS-CoV-2 variants. The wider study: Intramuscularly, Ad26.COV2.S was given either once or twice, 56 days apart.

Treatment described: around 19 received Ad26.COV2.S at low or high dose, single or two shots; 5 received placebo; per-sample allocation not given. Samples were taken on day 63 after the first vaccine or placebo injection. General observations from the study: It was vaccine recipients, not placebo recipients, who had the higher spike-specific TCR breadth. Vaccine and placebo recipients had similar non-spike TCR breadth. The analyses of TCR breadth and depth may have understated the size of total T cell responses.

CDR3 length equals 13 residues. The germline V and J ends were trimmed by 7 bases and 1 base, with 10 bases remaining between them. About this clone: Antigen specificity is unknown.

Assay: immunoSEQ multiplex PCR; the TCRdb copy retains only in-frame clones and omits some. The sample consists of a few hundred thousand clones, approximately 90% of them appearing once. The sequenced sample was peripheral blood, obtained in a trial of Ad26.COV2.S vaccine versus placebo. The sequence came from a person between 18 and 60 years old who received the Ad26.COV2.S COVID-19 vaccine or a placebo. This chain joins TRBV12-3 or TRBV12-4 and TRBJ2-5, with D perhaps being TRBD1 or TRBD2 (6 bases each). CDR3 sequence reads: CASTRGLQETQYF. In DNA form, the CDR3 reads TGTGCCAGCACCCGGGGGCTCCAAGAGACCCAGTACTTC.